In its sample, the clone carrying this T cell receptor (beta chain) was seen a few times. Its specificity is unknown. TCR beta CDR3 regions were amplified from RNA. The HTBI primer set drove a first-round RT-PCR of the TCR CDR3. TCRdb re-called the multiplex PCR reads with MiXCR, one entry per CDR3 protein. The sample has 500,000 to 750,000 distinct CDR3 sequences, approximately 15% seen once. The data were taken from a study of T cells in Graves' hyperthyroidism and ophthalmopathy. On the study more broadly: Peripheral blood was acquired at first diagnosis, ahead of any therapy whatsoever. Whole-study results and caveats: Ophthalmopathy, which appeared later, was predicted by the model a median about 5.9 months before onset.

Sequenced input: blood. The sequence came from a woman younger than 30 with Graves' ophthalmopathy.

DNA for the CDR3: TGTGCCAGCAGTTCCGAGTTGGGCTGGGGCAATCAGCCCCAGCATTTT. This encodes CASSSELGWGNQPQHF. The chain uses TRBV12-3 or TRBV12-4 and TRBJ1-5; D unresolved. The CDR3 contains 16 residues. Trimming removed 4 bases from V and 2 bases from J, with 15 bases in between.